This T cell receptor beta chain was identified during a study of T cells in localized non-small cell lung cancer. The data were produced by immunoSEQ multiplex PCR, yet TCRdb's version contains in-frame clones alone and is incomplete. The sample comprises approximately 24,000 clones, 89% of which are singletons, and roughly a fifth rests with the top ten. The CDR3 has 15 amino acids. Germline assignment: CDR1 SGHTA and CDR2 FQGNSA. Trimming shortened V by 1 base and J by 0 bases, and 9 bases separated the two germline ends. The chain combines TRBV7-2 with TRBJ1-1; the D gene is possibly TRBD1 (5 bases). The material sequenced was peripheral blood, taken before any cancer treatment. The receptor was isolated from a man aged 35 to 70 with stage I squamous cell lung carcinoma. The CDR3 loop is CASSLGTGLNTEAFF. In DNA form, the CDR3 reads TGTGCCAGCAGCTTAGGAACAGGATTGAACACTGAAGCTTTCTTT.